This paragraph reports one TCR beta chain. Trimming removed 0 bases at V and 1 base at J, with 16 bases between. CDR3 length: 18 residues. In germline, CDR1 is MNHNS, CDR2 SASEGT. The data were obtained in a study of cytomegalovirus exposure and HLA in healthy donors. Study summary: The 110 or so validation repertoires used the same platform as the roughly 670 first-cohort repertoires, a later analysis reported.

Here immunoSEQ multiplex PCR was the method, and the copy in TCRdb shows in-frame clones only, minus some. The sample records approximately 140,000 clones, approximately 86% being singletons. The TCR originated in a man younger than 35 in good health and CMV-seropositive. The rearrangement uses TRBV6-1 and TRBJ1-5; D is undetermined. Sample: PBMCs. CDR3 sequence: CASSEAFGRARSNQPQHF. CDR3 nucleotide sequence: TGTGCCAGCAGTGAAGCTTTTGGGCGGGCCAGGAGCAATCAGCCCCAGCATTTT.